This note documents a single TCR beta chain sequence. TCRdb keeps only in-frame clones here, not all; method: immunoSEQ multiplex PCR. Among over 150,000 clones, about 87% were seen once, and the ten largest hold approximately 12%. This record belongs to a study of blood T cell repertoires in COVID-19. The CDR3 spans 16 residues. The germline CDR1 and CDR2 sequences are SGHRS and YFSETQ. Trimming shortened V by 1 base and J by 3 bases, and 14 bases separated the two germline ends. V gene TRBV5-1 combines with J gene TRBJ2-1; possible D gene TRBD2, 5 bases. Sequencing was performed on peripheral blood. This TCR derives from a woman in her 70s with COVID-19, enrolled during active disease. The CDR3: CASSLSSDLHYNEQFF. CDR3 DNA: TGCGCCAGCAGCTTGTCTTCGGACTTGCACTACAATGAGCAGTTCTTC.